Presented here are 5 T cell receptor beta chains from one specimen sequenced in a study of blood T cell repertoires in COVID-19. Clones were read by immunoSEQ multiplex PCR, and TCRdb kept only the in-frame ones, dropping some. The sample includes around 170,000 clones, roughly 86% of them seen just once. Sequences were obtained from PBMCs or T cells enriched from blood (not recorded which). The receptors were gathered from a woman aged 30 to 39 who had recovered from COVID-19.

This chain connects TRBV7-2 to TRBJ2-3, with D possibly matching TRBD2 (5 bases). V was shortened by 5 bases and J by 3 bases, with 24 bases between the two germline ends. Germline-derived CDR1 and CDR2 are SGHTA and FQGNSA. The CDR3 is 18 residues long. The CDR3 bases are TGTGCCAGCAGCACCACCCTCTTGAGGAGCGGAATTACAGATACGCAGTATTTT. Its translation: CASSTTLLRSGITDTQYF. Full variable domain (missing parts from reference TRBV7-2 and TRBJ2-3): GAGVSQSPSNKVTEKGKDVELRCDPISGHTALYWYRQSLGQGLEFLIYFQGNSAPDKSGLPSDRFSAERTGGSVSTLTIQRTQQEDSAVYLCASSTTLLRSGITDTQYFGPGTRLTVL.

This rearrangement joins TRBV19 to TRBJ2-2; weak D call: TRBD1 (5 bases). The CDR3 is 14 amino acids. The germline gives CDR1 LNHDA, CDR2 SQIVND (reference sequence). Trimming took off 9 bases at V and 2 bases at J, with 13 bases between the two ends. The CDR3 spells CASRRQRNTGELFF. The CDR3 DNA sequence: TGTGCCAGCCGAAGACAGCGAAACACCGGGGAGCTGTTTTTT. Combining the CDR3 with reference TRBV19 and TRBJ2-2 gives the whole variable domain DGGITQSPKYLFRKEGQNVTLSCEQNLNHDAMYWYRQDPGQGLRLIYYSQIVNDFQKGDIAEGYSVSREKKESFPLTVTSAQKNPTAFYLCASRRQRNTGELFFGEGSRLTVL.

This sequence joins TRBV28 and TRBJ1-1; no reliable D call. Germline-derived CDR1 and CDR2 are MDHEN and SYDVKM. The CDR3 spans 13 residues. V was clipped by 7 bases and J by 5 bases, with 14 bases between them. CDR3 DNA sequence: TGTGCCAGCATTGACTCGGGAGAGACTGAAGCTTTCTTT. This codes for CASIDSGETEAFF.

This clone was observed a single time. The CDR3 sequence is CASSGSAGAYEQYF. The CDR3, as DNA: TGTGCCAGCAGCGGGTCCGCGGGAGCATACGAGCAGTACTTC. V and J are TRBV9 and TRBJ2-7; 7 bases line up with TRBD2. The CDR3 has 14 amino acids. With V trimmed by 3 bases and J by 4 bases, 7 bases remained unmatched. CDR1 is SGDLS, CDR2 YYNGEE, per germline.

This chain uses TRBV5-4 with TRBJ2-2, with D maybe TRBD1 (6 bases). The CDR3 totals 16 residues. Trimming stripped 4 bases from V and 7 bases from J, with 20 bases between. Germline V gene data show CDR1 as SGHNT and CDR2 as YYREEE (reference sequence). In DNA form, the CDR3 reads TGTGCCAGCAGCACCTTGGGAATACAGGGAGTCGGGGAGCTGTTTTTT. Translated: CASSTLGIQGVGELFF.